This T cell receptor (beta chain) was sequenced during a study of metastatic and nonmetastatic thyroid tumors. TCRdb re-clonotyped the PCR reads through MiXCR. The profile shows about 16,000 clones, approximately 25% of them singletons. CDR3 size: 14 residues. Germline lookup yields CDR1 DFQATT and CDR2 SNEGSKA (reference sequence). V was shortened by 0 bases and J by 3 bases, with 11 bases between the two germline ends. Concerning this clone: The antigen is undetermined.

Study conclusions and caveats: For both blood and tumor, malignant thyroid tumors reportedly showed significantly higher TCR beta diversity than benign nodules did.

All patients were treatment-naive before thyroid surgery. The V call is TRBV20-1, the J call TRBJ1-2, with D unresolved. The receptor's source is a female donor with papillary thyroid cancer or a benign thyroid nodule (not recorded which). Some clones in this sample may be carry-over from other donors' samples. The sequencing sample was made of adjacent normal tissue. This chain's CDR3 is CSARELTRHYGYTF. Here the CDR3 DNA reads TGCAGTGCTAGAGAACTGACACGGCACTATGGCTACACCTTC.